These 16 T cell receptor beta chains were sequenced from one sample in a study of graft-versus-host responses after intestinal transplantation. Grafts had their tissue processed, releasing intraepithelial and lamina propria lymphocytes. TCRdb keeps only in-frame clones here, not all; method: immunoSEQ multiplex PCR. This sample has around 21,000 clones, with around three quarters found just once. This material consisted of ileum tissue, taken around 20 days after intestinal transplant. Receptor source: a human patient who received an intestinal transplant, so some T cells may come from the graft donor.

This chain uses TRBV19 with TRBJ2-7; tentative D call: TRBD2 (6 bases). Trimming stripped 2 bases from V and 4 bases from J, with 9 bases between. Per the germline V gene, CDR1 is LNHDA and CDR2 is SQIVND (reference sequence). This CDR3 spans 13 amino acids. CDR3 in DNA: TGTGCCAGTAGTATATCACTAGCTTACGAGCAGTACTTC. Its translation: CASSISLAYEQYF.

J is TRBJ2-7 and V is TRBV2; tentative D call: TRBD2 (6 bases). With 3 bases removed from V and 3 bases from J, the gap between germline ends came to 9 bases. Germline V gene data show CDR1 as SNHLY and CDR2 as FYNNEI. The CDR3 runs 13 residues. The CDR3 sequence: CASSDGGYYEQYF. CDR3 bases: TGTGCCAGCAGTGATGGAGGGTACTACGAGCAGTACTTC.

In its sample, this clone was seen once. Distinct nucleotide sequences in the sample also encode this CDR3. CDR3 coding DNA: TGTGCCAGCAGTTTGGGACAGGGGAATGAGCAGTTCTTC. Amino acid sequence: CASSLGQGNEQFF. V usage is TRBV27 and J usage is TRBJ2-1; 10 positions agree with TRBD1. The V gene end was trimmed by 3 bases and the J gene end by 7 bases; junction bases not matched to a gene: 0. CDR3 length equals 13 residues. In germline, CDR1 is MNHEY, CDR2 SMNVEV (reference sequence).

In its sample, this clone was seen a few times. The chain couples TRBV9 to TRBJ1-1, with 7 nucleotides matching TRBD1. The CDR3 has 13 amino acids. Germline CDR1 and CDR2: SGDLS and YYNGEE. J lost 4 bases, V lost 3 bases, and 3 bases had no gene match. The DNA for the CDR3 is TGTGCCAGCAGCGAGGGGGCGGCCACTGAAGCTTTCTTT. It codes for CASSEGAATEAFF.

The chain is built from TRBV27 and TRBJ1-6; 7 nucleotides line up with TRBD1. V was clipped by 3 bases and J by 8 bases; unmatched bases: 4. Germline loops: CDR1 MNHEY, CDR2 SMNVEV (reference sequence). The CDR3 contains 14 residues. The chain's CDR3 is CASSFVGGDSPLHF. As DNA, the CDR3 is TGTGCCAGCAGTTTTGTAGGGGGCGATTCACCCCTCCACTTT.

V gene TRBV9 combines with J gene TRBJ2-1; 10 positions match TRBD2. V was pared by 4 bases and J by 8 bases, with 3 bases of the junction left unmatched. The germline V gene encodes CDR1 SGDLS and CDR2 YYNGEE. CDR3 size: 13 residues. The CDR3, as DNA: TGTGCCAGCAGCCTCCTAGCGGGAGATGAGCAGTTCTTC. Translating it yields CASSLLAGDEQFF.

In DNA form, the CDR3 reads TGTGCCTGGAGGACGGGACTAGTCCCCTACAATGAGCAGTTCTTC. As protein: CAWRTGLVPYNEQFF. This rearrangement joins TRBV30 to TRBJ2-1; 8 bases fit TRBD2. The ends lost 3 bases at V and 2 bases at J; junction bases unmatched: 6. The CDR3 contains 15 residues. CDR1 is GTSNPN, CDR2 SVGIG, per germline (reference sequence).

The chain couples TRBV6-5 to TRBJ2-7; D is possibly TRBD2 (6 bases). Trimming removed 2 bases at V and 0 bases at J, with 11 bases between. This CDR3 spans 15 amino acids. CDR1 is MNHEY and CDR2 is SVGAGI in the germline V gene. The CDR3 loop reads CASSYGQGGSYEQYF. DNA of the CDR3: TGTGCCAGCAGTTACGGGCAGGGAGGCTCCTACGAGCAGTACTTC.

This chain links TRBV6-1 with TRBJ1-2; D remains unclear. The V gene lost 2 bases and the J gene lost 5 bases, with 15 bases spanning the gap. Germline CDR1 MNHNS, CDR2 SASEGT. The CDR3 length is 15 residues. CDR3 protein: CASSEIRSPRYGYTF. In DNA, the CDR3 is TGTGCCAGCAGTGAAATTCGGAGCCCACGATATGGCTACACCTTC.

A few counts support this clone. V gene TRBV19 combines with J gene TRBJ2-3; D is possibly TRBD1 (6 bases). Trimming took off 7 bases at V and 0 bases at J, with 23 bases between the two ends. CDR3 size: 18 residues. Germline V gene sequence: CDR1 LNHDA, CDR2 SQIVND (reference sequence). DNA for the CDR3: TGTGCCAGTACCGAACGATCGTGGGGGCCAGGGAGCACAGATACGCAGTATTTT. Its protein is CASTERSWGPGSTDTQYF.

This chain joins TRBV2 and TRBJ1-3; TRBD1 matches 8 bases. The CDR3 loop spans 15 amino acids. Germline V gene lookup returns CDR1 SNHLY and CDR2 FYNNEI. Trimming took 2 bases from V and 3 from J; bases not matched to a gene: 3. CDR3 residues: CASSEQGADGNTIYF. Here the CDR3 DNA reads TGTGCCAGCAGTGAACAGGGGGCAGATGGAAACACCATATATTTT.

The V and J genes are TRBV19 and TRBJ2-3; the match to TRBD2 covers 9 bases. The germline V gene encodes CDR1 LNHDA and CDR2 SQIVND (reference sequence). This CDR3 has 15 residues. J lost 4 bases, V lost 1 base, and 3 bases had no gene match. CDR3 DNA sequence: TGTGCCAGTAGTATAGGCGGGGGGGCTCCAGATACGCAGTATTTT. Residues: CASSIGGGAPDTQYF.

The V and J genes are TRBV4-1 and TRBJ2-3; TRBD2 matches at 9 bases. Germline V gene data show CDR1 as MGHRA and CDR2 as YSYEKL. This CDR3 contains 16 residues. After removal of 4 bases from V and 0 bases from J, the junction contained 5 bases not matched to a gene. The CDR3: CASSLGLATSTDTQYF. CDR3 sequence (DNA): TGCGCCAGCAGCCTAGGACTAGCGACTAGCACAGATACGCAGTATTTT.

V usage is TRBV7-9 and J usage is TRBJ2-7; the D gene is possibly TRBD2 (5 bases). The V gene lost 5 bases and the J gene lost 4 bases, with 12 bases spanning the gap. Per germline, CDR1 SEHNR and CDR2 FQNEAQ (reference sequence). The CDR3 is 13 residues long. The CDR3 reads CASSLGLAYEQYF. DNA of the CDR3: TGTGCCAGCAGCCTAGGACTGGCATACGAGCAGTACTTC.

The chain has TRBV6-5 and TRBJ2-5; D is undetermined. Germline CDR1 is MNHEY and CDR2 is SVGAGI. Between the trimmed V and J ends, which lost 1 base and 0 bases, there was a span of 9 bases. The CDR3 covers 15 residues. The DNA of the CDR3 is TGTGCCAGCAGTTACTACGGTCTGGACCAAGAGACCCAGTACTTC. It specifies CASSYYGLDQETQYF.

The J gene is TRBJ2-7, the V gene TRBV7-2; 7 positions agree with TRBD2. The CDR3 loop spans 14 amino acids. V gave up 1 base and J gave up 6 bases; unmatched junction bases: 6. The germline CDR1 and CDR2 sequences are SGHTA and FQGNSA. The CDR3 here is CASSLVPREREQYF. The CDR3, as DNA: TGTGCCAGCAGCTTAGTTCCGCGGGAGCGCGAGCAGTACTTC.